Each of the 4 T cell receptor beta chains below was sequenced from the same sample in a study of CD8+ T cells in alopecia areata. Reverse transcribed after extraction, RNA yielded cDNA as the sequencing template. Libraries were prepared by immunoSEQ multiplex PCR; TCRdb keeps only in-frame clonotypes and omits some of them. The table lists about 200,000 clones, roughly two fifths of them singletons. Treatment in this sample: oral pan-JAK inhibitor, 5-10 mg twice daily. The specimen was CD4+ T cells sorted from blood, collected at approximately week 30, from a patient treated with tofacitinib. All receptors derive from a human donor with alopecia areata.

V is TRBV5-1 and J is TRBJ2-7; D may be TRBD1 (5 bases). V shed 3 bases and J shed 0 bases, with 13 bases lying between them. Germline V lookup: CDR1 SGHRS, CDR2 YFSETQ. The CDR3 is made up of 15 amino acids. The DNA for the CDR3 is TGCGCCAGCAGCTCCCTGACAGCCAACTCCTACGAGCAGTACTTC. Translated, it gives CASSSLTANSYEQYF.

This clone was seen a handful of times. The sample has other DNA sequences that encode this CDR3 too. J is TRBJ2-1 and V is TRBV7-9; D gene uncertain. Germline-derived CDR1 and CDR2 are SEHNR and FQNEAQ (reference sequence). With 1 base removed from V and 4 bases from J, the gap between germline ends came to 5 bases. This CDR3 has 13 amino acids. CDR3 amino acids: CASSLGSYNEQFF. The CDR3 coding sequence is TGTGCCAGCAGCTTAGGGTCTTACAATGAGCAGTTCTTC.

V gene TRBV14 combines with J gene TRBJ2-1, with D possibly called TRBD1 or TRBD2 (5 bases each). Germline assignment: CDR1 SGHDN and CDR2 FVKESK. This CDR3 contains 15 residues. V was shortened by 4 bases and J by 5 bases, with 15 bases between the two germline ends. The CDR3 reads CASSLGRLSNNEQFF. CDR3 bases: TGTGCCAGCAGCCTGGGACGGCTGTCCAACAATGAGCAGTTCTTC. The full variable domain, completed using reference TRBV14 and TRBJ2-1, is EAGVTQFPSHSVIEKGQTVTLRCDPISGHDNLYWYRRVMGKEIKFLLHFVKESKQDESGMPNNRFLAERTGGTYSTLKVQPAELEDSGVYFCASSLGRLSNNEQFFGPGTRLTVL.

The V call is TRBV19, the J call TRBJ2-7; D is possibly TRBD1 (7 bases). The germline V and J ends were trimmed by 4 bases and 6 bases, with 16 bases remaining between them. The germline V gene encodes CDR1 LNHDA and CDR2 SQIVND (reference sequence). CDR3 length equals 14 residues. CDR3 region: CASSSVYRGGEQYF. The DNA of the CDR3 is TGTGCCAGTAGTAGTGTCTACAGGGGAGGCGAGCAGTACTTC.